This T cell receptor (beta chain) stems from a study of T cell changes during pregnancy in multiple sclerosis. About this clone itself: Mismatch with germline at one junction end may stem from a read error.

The protocol was immunoSEQ multiplex PCR, while the TCRdb copy is restricted to in-frame clones and leaves out a portion. Among roughly 60,000 clones listed, roughly 90% were seen once. Sequencing was performed on peripheral blood, taken before pregnancy. This receptor was obtained from a female donor with multiple sclerosis, enrolled in a pregnancy study.

The CDR3 sequence is CASSQTSGGYTGTDTQYF. The CDR3 DNA reads as TGTGCCAGCAGCCAAACTAGCGGGGGGTATACTGGCACGGATACGCAGTATTTT. V and J are TRBV7-3 and TRBJ2-3; 12 bases fit TRBD2. The CDR3 length is 18 residues. Germline loops: CDR1 SGHTA, CDR2 FQGTGA.